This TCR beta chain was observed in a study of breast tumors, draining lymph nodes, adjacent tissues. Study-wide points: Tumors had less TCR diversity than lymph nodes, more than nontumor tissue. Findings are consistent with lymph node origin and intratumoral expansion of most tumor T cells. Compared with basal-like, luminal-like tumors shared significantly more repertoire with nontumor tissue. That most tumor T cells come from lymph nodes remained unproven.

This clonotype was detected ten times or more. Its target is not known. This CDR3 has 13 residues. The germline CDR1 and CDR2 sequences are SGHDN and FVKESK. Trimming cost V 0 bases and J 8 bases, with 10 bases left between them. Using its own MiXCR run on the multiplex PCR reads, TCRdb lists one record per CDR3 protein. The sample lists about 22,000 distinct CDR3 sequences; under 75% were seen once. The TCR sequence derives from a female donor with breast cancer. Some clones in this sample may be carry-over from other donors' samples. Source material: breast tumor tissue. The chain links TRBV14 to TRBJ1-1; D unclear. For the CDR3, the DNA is TGTGCCAGCAGCCAAGATCGATCTGAGGAAGCTTTCTTT. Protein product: CASSQDRSEEAFF.